Following are 5 T cell receptor beta chains from one sample sequenced in a study of cytomegalovirus exposure and HLA in healthy donors. 13 Jbeta primers and 60 Vbeta primers were used for the PCR. Some clones are missing from TCRdb's copy, which holds only in-frame ones; the method was immunoSEQ multiplex PCR. Found here are approximately 120,000 clones, approximately 80% of them singletons; the top ten hold approximately 2.5%. The sequencing sample was made of PBMCs. All receptors derive from a female donor in good health and CMV-seronegative.

V gene TRBV27 combines with J gene TRBJ2-5; a possible D gene is TRBD2 (6 bases). Germline V CDR1 and CDR2: MNHEY, SMNVEV (reference sequence). V was cut by 4 bases and J by 2 bases, with 14 bases left in between. There are 15 residues in the CDR3. CDR3: CASSYLQGGQETQYF. The CDR3 DNA reads as TGTGCCAGCAGTTACCTCCAGGGAGGACAAGAGACCCAGTACTTC.

The chain couples TRBV5-4 to TRBJ1-1; D might be TRBD1 (5 bases). Trimming took 2 bases from V and 2 from J, leaving 13 bases between them. CDR1 and CDR2 (germline): SGHNT, YYREEE (reference sequence). This CDR3 is 15 amino acids long. This CDR3 reads CASSFAGPFNTEAFF. CDR3 bases: TGTGCCAGCAGCTTTGCAGGGCCCTTTAACACTGAAGCTTTCTTT.

In regard to this clone: At one boundary the junction diverges from the germline segment, which might be a read error. This sequence joins TRBV7-9 and TRBJ2-7; 8 nucleotides line up with TRBD2. Per the germline V gene, CDR1 is SEHNR and CDR2 is FQNEAQ (reference sequence). CDR3 length: 12 residues. The CDR3 sequence: CSSSLGSGGAYF. DNA of the CDR3: TGTTCCAGCAGCTTAGGCTCGGGGGGGGCGTACTTC.

V gene TRBV7-8 combines with J gene TRBJ2-3; D is unclear. Germline V gene lookup returns CDR1 SGHVS and CDR2 FQNEAQ. There are 19 residues in the CDR3. Trimming took off 2 bases at V and 2 bases at J, with 23 bases between the two ends. CDR3 loop: CASSLRLLGLTHITDTQYF. The CDR3 DNA reads as TGTGCCAGCAGCTTACGCCTACTGGGCCTTACCCATATCACAGATACGCAGTATTTT.

The rearrangement joins TRBV28 to TRBJ2-1; 13 bases fit TRBD2. Germline CDR1 reads MDHEN; CDR2 reads SYDVKM. V gave up 6 bases and J gave up 8 bases; unmatched junction bases: 13. This CDR3 has 17 amino acids. The CDR3 DNA reads as TGTGCCAGCAGGACCGTCGGGACTAGCGGGGTCTCCTATGAGCAGTTCTTC. Its protein product is CASRTVGTSGVSYEQFF.